This TCR beta chain was obtained from a study of CD8+CD57+ T cells in acquired aplastic anemia. V shed 4 bases and J shed 9 bases, with 20 bases lying between them. Germline V gene lookup returns CDR1 LNHNV and CDR2 YYDKDF (reference sequence). The CDR3 contains 15 residues. Sequenced patients had shown CD8+CD57+ cell expansion by flow cytometry. Both TCR beta VDJ combination and CDR3 sequence profiling were carried out. Genomic DNA was the template for this profiling. TCRdb ran MiXCR on the reads and lists one entry per CDR3 protein. The table includes about 190,000 distinct CDR3 sequences, more than 45% detected once.

This receptor was obtained from a human donor with aplastic anemia. The J gene is TRBJ2-3, the V gene TRBV15, with D tentatively TRBD2 (6 bases). What was sequenced was sorted CD4+, CD8+, or CD8+CD57+ T cells (not recorded which) from PBMCs. In DNA, the CDR3 is TGTGCCACCAGCAAACCGGGAGACGGCGATGACACGCAGTATTTT. Its translation: CATSKPGDGDDTQYF.